The sequence of this TCR beta chain was determined in a study of identifying expanded T cells in peripheral blood. Study conclusions and caveats: Clone count variance between roughly 2-week samples rose with total template count. Technical replicates showed 0.9 to 1.5 changed clones; approximately 2 weeks approximately 16; four weeks 19.

Collection occurred without any documented infections or immune events in donors. The protocol was immunoSEQ multiplex PCR, while the TCRdb copy is restricted to in-frame clones and leaves out a portion. The repertoire holds tens of thousands of clones, with approximately 89% as singletons. This clone was found once. Its antigen is still unknown. The CDR3 has 17 amino acids. The genes are TRBV21-1 and TRBJ2-3; TRBD1, the table's D call, was not compared with the DNA. TRBV21-1 is recorded as a pseudogene. The material sequenced was blood. This clonotype was obtained from a person aged 18 to 75 in good health. The CDR3 bases are TGTGCCAGCAGCAAAGGGGCCCCAGCAGGGGAGACAGATACGCAGTATTTT. This sequence encodes CASSKGAPAGETDTQYF.